A selection of T cell receptor beta chains follows, all from one sample in a study of CD8 T cells in ankylosing spondylitis. TCRdb independently ran MiXCR on the 5' RACE reads; one entry per CDR3 protein. The sample shows about 240,000 distinct CDR3 sequences, roughly 8.6% of them seen only once. Sequenced material: blood, either unsorted or a sorted T cell fraction (not recorded which). The receptors here all came from a male donor with ankylosing spondylitis or in good health (not recorded which). CDR3s include the opening cysteine and the closing phenylalanine or tryptophan. For some rows the clone size is stated as once, few or many, or as a class when expanded; others skip it.

size	V	J	CDR3
many	TRBV19	TRBJ1-2	CASSTVGTGPSGYTF
many	TRBV9	TRBJ1-3	CASSTAGNTIYF
many	TRBV3-1	TRBJ2-3	CASSQAGRGFDTQYF
few	TRBV7-8	TRBJ2-7	CASSPGTRAYEQYF
many	TRBV20-1	TRBJ1-5	CSGRPGQGFSQPQHF
.	TRBV12-3/TRBV12-4	TRBJ1-1	CASSLTGGPAAFF
.	TRBV29-1	TRBJ2-3	CSVRLAGLADTQYF
few	TRBV5-1	TRBJ2-1	CASSSATASYNEQFF
many	TRBV7-9	TRBJ2-7	CASSPPEYYEQYF
many	TRBV12-3/TRBV12-4	TRBJ2-1	CASSLSAGGLNEQFF
many	TRBV7-9	TRBJ1-1	CASSLSGGTEAFF
many	TRBV6-2/TRBV6-3	TRBJ2-7	CASSYSGTGAEQYF
many	TRBV7-9	TRBJ1-2	CASSSGNYGYTF
many	TRBV7-6	TRBJ2-6	CASSLAGSYPSGANVLTF
few	TRBV12-3/TRBV12-4	TRBJ2-5	CASRYSPGLGPETQYF
many	TRBV12-3/TRBV12-4	TRBJ2-5	CASSPTHKTGETQYF
many	TRBV6-2/TRBV6-3	TRBJ1-1	CASSDTARYTEAFF
many	TRBV27	TRBJ1-6	CASRKTRGSYNSPLHF
many	TRBV7-8	TRBJ1-6	CASSAGQNSPLHF
many	TRBV12-3/TRBV12-4	TRBJ2-3	CASSPTHPRDSQKQYF
many	TRBV19	TRBJ1-2	CASLTGDGYTF
many	TRBV7-2	TRBJ1-2	CASSLVRGAPNYGYTF
many	TRBV7-2	TRBJ2-7	CASSISHALENYEQYF
few	TRBV11-3	TRBJ1-2	CASSPRQGLGYGYTF
many	TRBV11-3	TRBJ2-3	CASSRGLVSDTQYF
many	TRBV20-1	TRBJ2-7	CSARGPIATSYEQYF
many	TRBV20-1	TRBJ2-7	CSASSPNFPYEQYF
many	TRBV7-2	TRBJ1-2	CASSLTILYGYTF
many	TRBV28	TRBJ2-7	CASSHSQTRTYEQYF
many	TRBV20-1	TRBJ2-2	CSATGTGGKGELFF
many	TRBV6-2/TRBV6-3	TRBJ2-7	CASRGDLAGYYYEQYF
many	TRBV7-9	TRBJ2-7	CASSLRDTPTGEQYF
many	TRBV5-5	TRBJ2-1	CASSRDFLEDEQFF
many	TRBV6-5	TRBJ2-5	CASSYGTGEETQYF
many	TRBV7-2	TRBJ2-1	CASSLPPSSYNEQFF
many	TRBV4-3	TRBJ2-7	CASSQSSDLGEPYEQYF
many	TRBV9	TRBJ1-4	CASSADPGMGREKLFF
many	TRBV12-3/TRBV12-4	TRBJ2-3	CASSLVKLAGKADTQYF
many	TRBV20-1	TRBJ1-3	CSATDRAPGNTIYF
many	TRBV29-1	TRBJ1-2	CSVMGVDYGYTF
many	TRBV30	TRBJ1-6	CASTPGTDNSPLHF
many	TRBV12-3/TRBV12-4	TRBJ1-2	CASSFYSLGYTF
.	TRBV5-5	TRBJ1-2	CATARTVSDGYTF
.	TRBV12-3/TRBV12-4	TRBJ2-3	CASSSAGGTRTDTQYF
many	TRBV11-3	TRBJ2-1	CASSLGAPANEQFF